This paragraph covers one T cell receptor beta chain sequence. What it recognizes is unknown. The data belong to a study of T cell responses to AZD1222 COVID-19 vaccine. Germline CDR1 SGHTA, CDR2 FQGTGA. The CDR3 sequence is 12 residues long. Between the trimmed V and J ends, which lost 4 bases and 7 bases, there was a span of 11 bases. Notes on the study in general: Nearly half of spike-specific TCRs reportedly target variant regions that are unmutated in the B.1.351 and B.1.1.7 variants.

The assay was immunoSEQ multiplex PCR, and TCRdb's table has in-frame clones only and misses some. The sample records around 180,000 clones, around 87% being singletons. The rearrangement uses TRBV7-3 and TRBJ2-7; D perhaps matches TRBD2 (5 bases). The sample here was peripheral blood, taken on day 0 of AZD1222 vaccination. This TCR was recovered from an adult in good health. This CDR3 reads CASSCTREEQYV. The CDR3 DNA reads as TGTGCCAGCAGCTGCACTAGGGAAGAGCAGTACGTC.